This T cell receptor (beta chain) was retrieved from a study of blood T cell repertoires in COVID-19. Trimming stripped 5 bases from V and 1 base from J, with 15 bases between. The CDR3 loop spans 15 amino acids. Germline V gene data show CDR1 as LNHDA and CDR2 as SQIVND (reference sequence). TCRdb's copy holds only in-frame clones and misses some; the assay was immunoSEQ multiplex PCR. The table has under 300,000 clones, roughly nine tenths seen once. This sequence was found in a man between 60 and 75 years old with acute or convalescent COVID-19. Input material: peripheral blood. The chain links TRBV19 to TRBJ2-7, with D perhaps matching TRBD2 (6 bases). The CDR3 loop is CASSSPTRGSYEQYF. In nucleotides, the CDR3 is TGTGCCAGTAGTTCGCCGACTAGGGGTTCCTACGAGCAGTACTTC.